This TCR beta chain appears in the sequencing data of a study of Graves' ophthalmopathy and Graves' hyperthyroidism. Lactation, pregnancy, uncontrolled infections and other autoimmune diseases were all grounds for excluding patients. Diagnosis used clinical symptoms, serum thyroxine, TRAb, thyroid ultrasound and orbital computed tomography. Amplified TCR beta CDR3 regions were obtained using RNA transcripts as template. An initial RT-PCR round employing HTBI primers preceded a second-round multiplex PCR. A single record per CDR3 protein comes from TCRdb applying MiXCR to the multiplex PCR reads. The sample lists roughly 500,000 distinct CDR3 sequences; approximately 14% were seen once. CDR3 length: 12 residues. V was pared by 3 bases and J by 7 bases, with 3 bases of the junction left unmatched. This clonotype occurred many times.

The gene calls are TRBV12-3 or TRBV12-4 and TRBJ2-7, with 7 bases lining up with TRBD2. Specimen: blood. This receptor was taken from a woman in her 30s with Graves' ophthalmopathy. The CDR3 DNA reads as TGTGCCAGCAGTTTGGGACTAAGAGAGCAGTACTTC. Translated: CASSLGLREQYF.